The 6 T cell receptor beta chains below were found in one sample sequenced in a study of Graves' ophthalmopathy and Graves' hyperthyroidism. Amplified TCR beta CDR3 regions were obtained using RNA transcripts as template. RT-PCR with HTBI primers came first, then second-round multiplex PCR. In TCRdb, the multiplex PCR reads were re-called with MiXCR into one record per CDR3 protein. The top ten clones hold 11% of a sample with over a million distinct CDR3 sequences, 36% of them seen once. Source material: peripheral blood or thyroid tissue (not recorded which). The source is an adult man with Graves' hyperthyroidism.

The sample holds many counts of this clonotype. The genes are TRBV5-1 and TRBJ2-7; 7 bases are a match to TRBD1. Germline V gene sequence: CDR1 SGHRS, CDR2 YFSETQ. The length of the CDR3 is 14 residues. Germline trimming cut 3 bases from V and 3 bases from J; bases unmatched to any gene: 6. CDR3 nucleotide sequence: TGCGCCAGCAGCTGGGACAGAATGAGCTACGAGCAGTACTTC. Translating gives CASSWDRMSYEQYF.

This clonotype was counted many times. The chain combines TRBV19 with TRBJ1-4, with D uncertain. The CDR3 has 13 residues. V was clipped by 4 bases and J by 5 bases, with 8 bases between them. CDR1 is LNHDA and CDR2 is SQIVND in the germline V gene (reference sequence). CDR3 loop: CASSTVWNEKLFF. In DNA, the CDR3 is TGTGCCAGTAGTACCGTGTGGAATGAAAAACTGTTTTTT.

V gene TRBV5-1 combines with J gene TRBJ1-6; D is possibly TRBD1 (5 bases). Germline CDR1 SGHRS, CDR2 YFSETQ. The CDR3 totals 16 residues. The germline V and J ends were trimmed by 4 bases and 9 bases, with 20 bases remaining between them. This CDR3 reads CASSPDRGDLGSPLHF. The CDR3 nucleotides are TGCGCCAGCAGCCCTGATCGGGGGGATCTGGGTTCACCCCTCCACTTT.

This clonotype was seen many times. The V gene is TRBV25-1, the J gene TRBJ2-5; D is undetermined. The CDR3 is 17 residues long. The V end lost 1 base, the J end lost 0 bases, and 15 bases lay between the germline ends. Germline V gives CDR1 MGHDK, CDR2 SYGVNS. CDR3 sequence: CASSESRVWMYQETQYF. CDR3 nucleotides: TGTGCCAGCAGTGAATCTAGGGTCTGGATGTACCAAGAGACCCAGTACTTC. Drawing the rest from reference TRBV25-1 and TRBJ2-5, the complete variable domain is EADIYQTPRYLVIGTGKKITLECSQTMGHDKMYWYQQDPGMELHLIHYSYGVNSTEKGDLSSESTVSRIRTEHFPLTLESARPSHTSQYLCASSESRVWMYQETQYFGPGTRLLVL.

This clonotype was found many times. This chain joins TRBV12-3 or TRBV12-4 and TRBJ1-6; D possibly corresponds to TRBD1 (6 bases). The CDR3 extends over 14 amino acids. Trimming pared 7 bases from V and 4 bases from J, leaving 11 bases between. CDR3 loop: CASTRGDYNSPLHF. The DNA for the CDR3 is TGTGCCAGCACGAGGGGGGATTATAATTCACCCCTCCACTTT.

This clonotype was recorded only once. This chain links TRBV30 with TRBJ2-2, with a weak D call TRBD1 (5 bases). Trimming pared 5 bases from V and 4 bases from J, leaving 11 bases between. CDR3 length: 13 residues. CDR1 and CDR2 from the germline V gene are GTSNPN and SVGIG (reference sequence). The CDR3 sequence is CAWRKGRTGELFF. The CDR3 region has the DNA TGTGCCTGGCGTAAGGGGCGCACCGGGGAGCTGTTTTTT.